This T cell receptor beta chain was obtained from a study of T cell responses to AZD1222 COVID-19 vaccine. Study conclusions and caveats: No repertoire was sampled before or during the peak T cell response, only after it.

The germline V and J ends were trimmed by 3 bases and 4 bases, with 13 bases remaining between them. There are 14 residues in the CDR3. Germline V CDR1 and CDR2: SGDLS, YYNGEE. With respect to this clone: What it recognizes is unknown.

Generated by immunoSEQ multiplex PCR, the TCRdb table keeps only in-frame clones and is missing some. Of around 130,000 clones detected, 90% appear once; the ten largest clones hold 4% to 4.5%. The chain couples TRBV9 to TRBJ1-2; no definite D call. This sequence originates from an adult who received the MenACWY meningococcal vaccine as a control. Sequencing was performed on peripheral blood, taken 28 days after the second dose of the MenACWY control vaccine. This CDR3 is CASSGSTRVYGYTF. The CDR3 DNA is TGTGCCAGCAGCGGATCTACACGGGTCTATGGCTACACCTTC.